Following are 17 T cell receptor beta chains from one sample sequenced in a study of blood T cell repertoires in COVID-19. Assay used: immunoSEQ multiplex PCR; TCRdb lists only in-frame clones, some missing. The sample records 150,000 to 200,000 clones, roughly 83% being singletons. The sample was PBMCs or T cells enriched from blood (not recorded which). These receptors were taken from a woman younger than 45 who had recovered from COVID-19.

The V and J genes are TRBV3-1 (or the pseudogene TRBV3-2) and TRBJ2-1; the match to TRBD2 covers 10 bases. The germline CDR1 and CDR2 sequences are LGHDT and YNNKEL (reference sequence). With V trimmed by 11 bases and J by 8 bases, 12 bases remained unmatched. The CDR3 spans 14 residues. CDR3 DNA sequence: TGTGCCGCCTCGGGTCTAGCGGGAGTCGATGAGCAGTTCTTC. It specifies CAASGLAGVDEQFF.

The chain employs TRBV19 and TRBJ2-1; 12 bases line up with TRBD2. From germline, CDR1 is LNHDA and CDR2 SQIVND (reference sequence). V trimming: 4 bases; J trimming: 2 bases; junction bases outside the gene matches: 6. The CDR3 contains 17 residues. The CDR3: CASSKTSGSGTYNEQFF. CDR3 in DNA: TGTGCCAGTAGTAAGACTAGCGGGAGTGGGACCTACAATGAGCAGTTCTTC.

V is TRBV27 and J is TRBJ1-5, with D hard to call. V dropped 3 bases and J dropped 2 bases, with 8 bases sitting between them. Germline V gene sequence: CDR1 MNHEY, CDR2 SMNVEV (reference sequence). CDR3 length: 14 amino acids. The CDR3 region is CASSFTLGNQPQHF. For the CDR3, the DNA is TGTGCCAGCAGTTTTACCTTAGGCAATCAGCCCCAGCATTTT.

This chain connects TRBV12-2 to TRBJ2-7; no check of the table's D call, TRBD1, against the DNA was made. TRBV12-2 is a recognized pseudogene. The CDR3 runs 15 residues. CDR3 in amino acids: CASRRTGTRYYEQYF. CDR3 DNA: TGTGCAAGTCGCCGTACCGGGACACGATACTACGAGCAGTACTTC.

This clone was seen only once. The chain uses TRBV27 and TRBJ2-3, with a tentative D call TRBD1 (5 bases). Trimming took off 6 bases at V and 6 bases at J, with 7 bases between the two ends. The CDR3 covers 11 residues. Germline V gives CDR1 MNHEY, CDR2 SMNVEV (reference sequence). The CDR3 DNA is TGTGCCAGCAGGACAGCGGATACGCAGTATTTT. This gives the protein CASRTADTQYF.

The gene calls are TRBV6-1 and TRBJ1-2, with 8 bases matching TRBD1. V gave up 5 bases and J gave up 2 bases; unmatched junction bases: 10. CDR3 length equals 16 residues. Per the germline V gene, CDR1 is MNHNS and CDR2 is SASEGT. CDR3: CASSQGSWTGNYGYTF. CDR3 in DNA: TGTGCCAGCAGTCAAGGTTCATGGACAGGGAACTATGGCTACACCTTC.

The rearrangement joins TRBV24-1 to TRBJ2-1, with D hard to call. The CDR3 has 11 amino acids. The germline gives CDR1 KGHDR, CDR2 SFDVKD. Trimming stripped 9 bases from V and 5 bases from J, with 7 bases between. Here the CDR3 DNA reads TGTGCCACCCAAGGAGACAATGAGCAGTTCTTC. Protein product: CATQGDNEQFF.

V gene TRBV29-1 combines with J gene TRBJ2-7; 8 bases are shared with TRBD2. Germline V gene sequence: CDR1 SQVTM, CDR2 ANQGSEA. The CDR3 is 14 residues long. J was trimmed by 7 bases and V by 7 bases; bases with no gene match: 15. The CDR3 sequence is CSAGTSDSGSEQYF. DNA for the CDR3: TGCAGCGCTGGAACATCGGACAGCGGGAGTGAGCAGTACTTC.

The DNA of the CDR3 is TGTGCCAGCAGTTCCCCAGGCTACGAGCAGTACTTC. It yields the protein CASSSPGYEQYF. The chain couples TRBV27 to TRBJ2-7, with D uncertain. Looked up from germline, CDR1 is MNHEY and CDR2 is SMNVEV (reference sequence). CDR3 length: 12 residues. V lost 4 bases and J 3 bases, leaving 7 bases between the germline ends.

The CDR3 coding sequence is TGTGCCAGCAGAACCCGGGACAGTCCTTTTGGGGGCTACACCTTC. Its protein is CASRTRDSPFGGYTF. The chain uses TRBV28 and TRBJ1-2; 7 bases agree with TRBD1. CDR1 and CDR2 from the germline V gene are MDHEN and SYDVKM. V shed 6 bases, J shed 8 bases, and the junction held 15 bases outside the gene matches. This CDR3 region has 15 residues.

The CDR3 sequence is CASGGSTDTQYF. The CDR3 coding sequence is TGTGCCAGCGGGGGGTCCACAGATACGCAGTATTTT. The rearrangement links TRBV12-3 or TRBV12-4 to TRBJ2-3, with TRBD2 as a possible D gene (6 bases). Trimming shortened V by 8 bases and J by 2 bases, and 8 bases separated the two germline ends. This CDR3 region has 12 residues.

The V gene is TRBV9, the J gene TRBJ2-2; TRBD2 matches 15 bases. CDR3 length: 19 amino acids. V gave up 3 bases and J gave up 4 bases; unmatched junction bases: 10. The germline V gene has CDR1 SGDLS and CDR2 YYNGEE. The CDR3 sequence: CASSAGLAGGRGGTGELFF. The DNA of the CDR3 is TGTGCCAGCAGCGCTGGACTAGCGGGAGGGCGAGGAGGCACCGGGGAGCTGTTTTTT.

The chain carries TRBV4-1 and TRBJ2-7, with D possibly matching TRBD1 (6 bases). Germline V gives CDR1 MGHRA, CDR2 YSYEKL. V lost 6 bases to trimming and J lost 7 bases, with 16 bases between them. There are 13 residues in the CDR3. In DNA form, the CDR3 reads TGCGCCAGCAGTGTACAGGGAGTGGGTGAGCAGTACTTC. Encoded protein: CASSVQGVGEQYF.

V gene TRBV9 combines with J gene TRBJ2-7; TRBD1 matches at 8 bases. Germline V gene data show CDR1 as SGDLS and CDR2 as YYNGEE. J gave up 6 bases and V 3 bases, and 5 bases lay outside the gene matches. The CDR3 length is 13 residues. The CDR3 spells CASSAGTGSEQYF. The CDR3 DNA follows: TGTGCCAGCAGCGCTGGGACAGGTTCCGAGCAGTACTTC.

This clone was detected only a few times. Within the sample, other DNA sequences also encode this same CDR3. The V and J genes are TRBV27 and TRBJ1-5; TRBD1 agrees at 8 bases. Germline assignment: CDR1 MNHEY and CDR2 SMNVEV (reference sequence). Unmatched junction bases numbered 6, after V lost 5 bases and J lost 6 bases. The CDR3 spans 14 residues. CDR3 bases: TGTGCCAGCAGTCAAGGACAGGGCGGTCAGCCCCAGCATTTT. This encodes CASSQGQGGQPQHF.

The gene calls are TRBV19 and TRBJ2-1, with unresolved D. Germline V gene data show CDR1 as LNHDA and CDR2 as SQIVND (reference sequence). This CDR3 is built from 13 residues. V was clipped by 7 bases and J by 1 base, with 8 bases between them. The CDR3 DNA reads TGTGCCAGTACCCCGAGGTCCTACAATGAGCAGTTCTTC. It codes for CASTPRSYNEQFF.

Turning to this clone: Germline is not matched at one junction end, which may reflect a read error. V is TRBV27 and J is TRBJ2-1; a weak D match, TRBD2 (5 bases). CDR1 is MNHEY, CDR2 SMNVEV, per germline (reference sequence). CDR3 length equals 18 residues. The CDR3 spells CASSLSAELTRVYNEQFF. The CDR3 region has the DNA TGTGCCAGCAGTCTATCGGCGGAACTTACTAGAGTCTACAATGAGCAGTTCTTC.